This TCR beta chain was obtained from a study of post-analysis software for immune sequencing data. Study background: Included among the disease courses, which were recorded for the cohort, were relapsing-remitting, secondary progressive and progressive-relapsing multiple sclerosis. Broader study findings: Patients had higher frequencies than controls of roughly five TRBV segments, including TRBV5-6, TRBV5-1 and TRBV20-1.

As to this clonotype: Its specificity is not known.

Germline CDR1 SGHRS, CDR2 YFSETQ. V was shortened by 2 bases and J by 6 bases, with 16 bases between the two germline ends. There are 15 residues in the CDR3. The authors incorporated unique molecular identifiers into the TCR beta cDNA libraries. The yield from about 1 to 10 million T cells was 500,000 or so cDNA molecules in total. TCRdb re-called the PCR reads through MiXCR, storing one row per CDR3 protein. The sample lists hundreds of thousands of distinct CDR3 sequences; over 45% were seen once. The sample taken for sequencing was blood. The chain couples TRBV5-1 to TRBJ2-3, with no clear D. The TCR comes from a girl aged 2 to 9 with multiple sclerosis. The CDR3 loop reads CASSFGRYGSDTQYF. Written as DNA, the CDR3 is TGCGCCAGCAGCTTTGGGCGCTACGGCTCGGATACGCAGTATTTT.